The rows below give T cell receptor beta chains drawn from one sample of a study of T cell responses to AZD1222 COVID-19 vaccine. The assay was immunoSEQ multiplex PCR, and TCRdb's table has in-frame clones only and misses some. The sample holds some 150,000 clones, 85% to 90% seen once. Sample: peripheral blood, taken on day 0 of AZD1222 vaccination. The receptors were gathered from an adult in good health. The CDR3 runs from the conserved cysteine through the conserved F or W. Each record gives: CDR3 length, J gene, V gene, CDR3 protein.

16	TRBJ2-5	TRBV24-1	CATSDSTGGRQETQYF
13	TRBJ1-2	TRBV12-5	CASGLTQRGGYTF
13	TRBJ2-1	TRBV7-2	CASSKDSYNEQFF
16	TRBJ2-3	TRBV15	CATSSLGMGTTDTQYF
13	TRBJ2-5	TRBV7-3	CASSLRSGETQYF
13	TRBJ1-1	TRBV5-1	CASSLAGRSEAFF
14	TRBJ2-2	TRBV27	CASSYQGRGGELFF
16	TRBJ2-1	TRBV7-9	CASSPEGQGLGNEQFF
13	TRBJ1-2	TRBV28	CASRRTGARGYTF
15	TRBJ1-4	TRBV5-4	CASSSQGAPSEKLFF
13	TRBJ2-1	TRBV7-2	CASSWDWYNEQFF
16	TRBJ2-2	TRBV3-1/TRBV3-2	CASSSLTQANTGELFF
15	TRBJ1-1	TRBV3-1/TRBV3-2	CASSPALTGNTEAFF
14	TRBJ2-7	TRBV14	CASSQNRDSYEQYF
11	TRBJ1-3	TRBV10-3	CAALDGNTIYF
17	TRBJ1-5	TRBV5-6	CASSSRVLWGSNQPQHF
15	TRBJ2-1	TRBV28	CASSLQGSVVNEQFF
16	TRBJ2-1	TRBV7-3	CASSSHPSGSYNEQFF
14	TRBJ1-3	TRBV29-1	CSADSQSSGNTIYF
15	TRBJ1-1	TRBV4-2	CASSPEDRGNTEAFF
14	TRBJ2-5	TRBV7-3	CASSLDSNQETQYF
13	TRBJ1-3	TRBV14	CASRPSSGNTIYF
16	TRBJ1-2	TRBV4-1	CASSQGGTGKGYGYTF
15	TRBJ2-1	TRBV21-1	CASSNGVFAHDEQFF
12	TRBJ2-4	TRBV12-3/TRBV12-4	CASSPGENIQYF
15	TRBJ1-3	TRBV9	CASSERGTDGNTIYF
14	TRBJ1-6	TRBV25-1	CASSELGGNSPLHF
13	TRBJ2-1	TRBV6-1	CASSDSAYNEQFF
13	TRBJ2-1	TRBV7-2	CASSLGTGWEQFF
15	TRBJ2-7	TRBV6-5	CASSRPGQGLYEQYF
15	TRBJ1-2	TRBV6-2/TRBV6-3	CASSHQGRLPYGYTF